Listed below are T cell receptor beta chains from one sample, sequenced in a study of blood T cell repertoires in COVID-19. Sequenced by immunoSEQ multiplex PCR; TCRdb stores in-frame clones only, minus some. The table records almost 300,000 clones, roughly 89% of them present only once. Sequencing was carried out using peripheral blood. The receptor set was obtained from a woman aged 25 to 45 with COVID-19, enrolled during active disease. CDR3s leave out the opening cysteine and the closing phenylalanine or tryptophan. The size entry is marked missing in some rows and otherwise reads once, few, many or a size class.

ASTESQGAITEAF | - | TRBJ1-1 | TRBV5-1
ATSDYGTKAF | - | TRBJ1-1 | TRBV24-1
ASSLVAGRTDGYT | - | TRBJ1-2 | TRBV5-1
SAWTGGASF | - | TRBJ1-1 | TRBV20-1
ASSPTGSGANVLT | - | TRBJ2-6 | TRBV18
ASSQQLGGPGELF | - | TRBJ2-2 | TRBV4-1
ASSGLDYGYT | - | TRBJ1-2 | TRBV5-4
ASSQVPGRHSGANVLT | few | TRBJ2-6 | TRBV14
ASRVQGSSEKLF | few | TRBJ1-4 | TRBV6-5
ASSPQGPYEQY | - | TRBJ2-7 | TRBV6-5
ASSAGETEAF | - | TRBJ1-1 | TRBV2
ASSQGPGNEQF | - | TRBJ2-1 | TRBV3-1/TRBV3-2
ASSQDVPPSTYGYT | - | TRBJ1-2 | TRBV4-2
ASSAEGTSAMNEQF | - | TRBJ2-1 | TRBV9
ASSDDRQPQH | once | TRBJ1-5 | TRBV2
ASAIESSGNTIY | - | TRBJ1-3 | TRBV6-5
ASSPDRGLSYEQY | - | TRBJ2-7 | TRBV4-1
ASSTPRISSGNTIY | - | TRBJ1-3 | TRBV28
ATRRPGQTNSPLH | - | TRBJ1-6 | TRBV15
ASSRQTGINQPQH | - | TRBJ1-5 | TRBV18
ASSFLGGYYNSPLH | - | TRBJ1-6 | TRBV7-9
VRSHRLAGCAETQY | - | TRBJ2-5 | TRBV7-5
ASSLPRGGGPQPQH | - | TRBJ1-5 | TRBV28
ASSISLGGDTQY | - | TRBJ2-3 | TRBV19
ASSVDGYGYT | - | TRBJ1-2 | TRBV5-5
ASSFVGARVYGYT | - | TRBJ1-2 | TRBV5-4
ASSLALNGYT | once | TRBJ1-2 | TRBV12-3/TRBV12-4
ASSSYSYEQY | few | TRBJ2-7 | TRBV7-8